This T cell receptor (beta chain) was documented in a study of post-analysis software for immune sequencing data. Study results and caveats: Several TRBV segments (TRBV5-6, TRBV5-1 and TRBV20-1 among them) occurred more frequently in patients than in controls.

The TCR beta cDNA libraries carried unique molecular identifiers. TCRdb recomputed calls from the PCR reads with MiXCR, one row per CDR3 protein. The sample carries approximately 160,000 distinct CDR3 sequences, about 32% recorded once. This CDR3 has 13 residues. Germline V gene data show CDR1 as DFQATT and CDR2 as SNEGSKA (reference sequence). Trimming cost V 7 bases and J 6 bases; bases outside gene matches: 6. This clonotype was recorded many times. What it recognizes is unknown. Sequenced input: blood. The rearrangement links TRBV20-1 to TRBJ1-4, with 9 bases lining up with TRBD1. This receptor was taken from a girl under 18 with multiple sclerosis. CDR3 sequence: CSGAGQGYEKLFF. The DNA for the CDR3 is TGCAGTGGCGCGGGACAGGGTTATGAAAAACTGTTTTTT.